This passage covers 19 T cell receptor beta chains from one sample sequenced in a study of sequential checkpoint blockade in melanoma. Treatment denoted: randomized to nivolumab then ipilimumab (arm A) or the reverse (arm B). TCRdb keeps only in-frame clones here, not all; method: immunoSEQ multiplex PCR. Of roughly 20,000 clones listed, approximately 30% are singletons. Sequencing used tumor tissue (inferred from file names), obtained from a patient given nivolumab and ipilimumab in sequence. The receptors come from a human donor with melanoma.

The gene calls are TRBV18 and TRBJ2-7; 7 nucleotides align to TRBD2. Germline values: CDR1 KGHSH, CDR2 LQKENI. The CDR3 spans 14 residues. With V trimmed by 4 bases and J by 2 bases, 5 bases remained unmatched. CDR3 bases: TGTGCCAGCTCACGGGGGAGGGATCCCTACGAGCAGTACTTC. The encoded protein is CASSRGRDPYEQYF.

This clone came up a few times. The chain couples TRBV7-6 to TRBJ2-5; no reliable D call. V was pared by 1 base and J by 1 base, with 10 bases between. This CDR3 spans 15 amino acids. Germline V lookup: CDR1 SGHVS, CDR2 FNYEAQ. The CDR3 DNA is TGTGCCAGCAGCTTAGATAGCTACCTCCAAGAGACCCAGTACTTC. Translated: CASSLDSYLQETQYF.

The rearrangement links TRBV28 to TRBJ2-7; D unclear. The germline CDR1 and CDR2 sequences are MDHEN and SYDVKM. This CDR3 comprises 13 residues. The V end was cut by 6 bases, the J end by 5 bases, with 14 bases between. CDR3 nucleotide sequence: TGTGCCAGCAGGACCCCTGTAGGTCACGAGCAGTACTTC. Residues: CASRTPVGHEQYF.

The rearrangement links TRBV28 to TRBJ2-2; D is unresolved. The V end was cut by 2 bases, the J end by 6 bases, with 13 bases between. From germline, CDR1 is MDHEN and CDR2 SYDVKM. CDR3 length equals 15 residues. CDR3 in DNA: TGTGCCAGCAGTTTACTTCCCGAACCCGCCGGGGAGCTGTTTTTT. It codes for CASSLLPEPAGELFF.

V and J are TRBV5-1 and TRBJ1-1; TRBD1 is a possible D gene (5 bases). V dropped 3 bases and J dropped 4 bases, with 13 bases sitting between them. This CDR3 comprises 14 residues. Germline assignment: CDR1 SGHRS and CDR2 YFSETQ. The CDR3 nucleotides are TGCGCCAGCAGCTCAGGGTCTTGGGGCACTGAAGCTTTCTTT. Its protein is CASSSGSWGTEAFF.

This clone was seen a few times. J is TRBJ2-6 and V is TRBV7-6; D may be TRBD1 (6 bases). The CDR3 is 15 residues long. Trimming took off 5 bases at V and 4 bases at J, with 12 bases between the two ends. Germline-derived CDR1 and CDR2 are SGHVS and FNYEAQ. The CDR3 nucleotides are TGTGCCAGCAGCCCGTACAGGGCCGGGGCCAACGTCCTGACTTTC. Translating gives CASSPYRAGANVLTF.

This clone was detected once. This chain uses TRBV28 with TRBJ2-7; no reliable D call. The CDR3 extends over 13 amino acids. Per germline, CDR1 MDHEN and CDR2 SYDVKM. V lost 6 bases and J 4 bases, leaving 13 bases between the germline ends. The CDR3 spells CASSLFRRYEQYF. Written as DNA, the CDR3 is TGTGCCAGCAGCCTATTTAGACGGTACGAGCAGTACTTC.

V usage is TRBV6-8 and J usage is TRBJ2-1, with D unresolved. This CDR3 comprises 20 residues. V was pared by 5 bases and J by 1 base, with 27 bases between. Germline V gives CDR1 MNHGY, CDR2 SAAAGT. In nucleotides, the CDR3 is TGTGCCAGCAGTGACCCGACTCCCATCGAAGTGTGCCAGTCCTACAATGAGCAGTTCTTC. This sequence encodes CASSDPTPIEVCQSYNEQFF.

The chain carries TRBV7-6 and TRBJ2-1; D is tentatively TRBD1 or TRBD2 (5 bases each). Germline values: CDR1 SGHVS, CDR2 FNYEAQ. CDR3 length: 14 amino acids. V gave up 6 bases and J gave up 9 bases, with 18 bases separating them. The CDR3 bases are TGTGCCAGCAGTTGGGGGTTAGAAATAGGTGAGCAGTTCTTC. Translation: CASSWGLEIGEQFF.

The CDR3 region has the DNA TGTGCCAGCTCACCCCAGGGGGATAATACTGAAGCTTTCTTT. Its protein is CASSPQGDNTEAFF. The J gene is TRBJ1-1, the V gene TRBV18; 7 bases line up with TRBD1. The CDR3 contains 14 residues. The V segment lost 3 bases and the J segment 5 bases; nucleotides outside the gene matches: 6. From germline, CDR1 is KGHSH and CDR2 LQKENI.

CDR3 sequence (DNA): TGTGCCAGCAGCGAAGGGACTAGCGGGGGGTACACAGATACGCAGTATTTT. Protein product: CASSEGTSGGYTDTQYF. The chain is built from TRBV11-3 and TRBJ2-3; 15 nucleotides agree with TRBD2. This CDR3 has 17 amino acids. Germline lookup yields CDR1 SGHNT and CDR2 YENEEA. With 5 bases clipped from V and 2 bases from J, the junction kept 5 bases outside the gene matches. Looking up the rest from reference TRBV11-3 and TRBJ2-3 gives the full variable domain: EAGVVQSPRYKIIEKKQPVAFWCNPISGHNTLYWYLQNLGQGPELLIRYENEEAVDDSQLPKDRFSAERLKGVDSTLKIQPAELGDSAVYLCASSEGTSGGYTDTQYFGPGTRLTVL.

This chain connects TRBV6-7 to TRBJ1-4, with 9 bases aligning to TRBD1. TRBV6-7 is identified as an open reading frame with a role that is uncertain. J gave up 3 bases and V 7 bases, and 9 bases lay outside the gene matches. There are 16 residues in the CDR3. The CDR3, as DNA: TGTGCCAGCATCGGGACAGGGTTATCATCTAATGAAAAACTGTTTTTT. Amino acid sequence: CASIGTGLSSNEKLFF.

This clone was seen only a few times. The chain has TRBV28 and TRBJ2-4; 9 bases are a match to TRBD1. The V segment lost 5 bases and the J segment 6 bases; nucleotides outside the gene matches: 11. In germline, CDR1 is MDHEN, CDR2 SYDVKM. The CDR3 runs to 16 residues. The CDR3 bases are TGTGCCAGCAGTACATACCCCGGGACAGGGCTAAACATTCAGTACTTC. This codes for CASSTYPGTGLNIQYF. The full variable domain, with the rest looked up from reference TRBV28 and TRBJ2-4, is DVKVTQSSRYLVKRTGEKVFLECVQDMDHENMFWYRQDPGLGLRLIYFSYDVKMKEKGDIPEGYSVSREKKERFSLILESASTNQTSMYLCASSTYPGTGLNIQYFGAGTRLSVL.

This clone was seen a few times. The V gene is TRBV1, the J gene TRBJ2-2; the table gives TRBD1 as D, unverified against the DNA. TRBV1 is a documented pseudogene. This CDR3 spans 16 amino acids. CDR3 coding DNA: TGCGCCAGCAGCCAAGATTTAGGGGGGAACACCGGGGAGCTGTTTTTT. Its translation is CASSQDLGGNTGELFF.

The rearrangement uses TRBV9 and TRBJ1-5; tentative D call: TRBD1 (6 bases). Trimming took 4 bases from V and 4 from J, leaving 9 bases between them. The germline V gene encodes CDR1 SGDLS and CDR2 YYNGEE. The CDR3 has 13 residues. The CDR3 nucleotides are TGTGCCAGCAGCCGACAGGCAAATCAGCCCCAGCATTTT. Protein: CASSRQANQPQHF.

The chain is built from TRBV7-5 and TRBJ1-3; the table calls TRBD1, which could not be checked here. TRBV7-5 is recorded as a pseudogene. CDR3 length: 16 residues. The CDR3 reads CASSPQGANSGNTIYF. The CDR3 nucleotides are TGTGCCAGCAGCCCCCAGGGGGCCAACTCTGGAAACACCATATATTTT.

The V gene is TRBV28, the J gene TRBJ2-3; a weak D match, TRBD1 (7 bases). Germline V gene data show CDR1 as MDHEN and CDR2 as SYDVKM. The CDR3 length is 16 residues. V lost 8 bases to trimming and J lost 1 base, with 19 bases between them. CDR3 nucleotide sequence: TGTGCCAGCTACAGGGGAGGTGGGGGAGGCACAGATACGCAGTATTTT. This codes for CASYRGGGGGTDTQYF.

This chain joins TRBV11-3 and TRBJ2-5; 14 bases fit TRBD2. V was pared by 2 bases and J by 5 bases, with 10 bases of the junction left unmatched. The CDR3 spans 18 residues. The V gene's germline CDR1 is SGHNT and CDR2 YENEEA. CDR3 sequence reads: CASSLRRLAGGRSETQYF. CDR3 DNA: TGTGCCAGCAGCTTACGGAGACTAGCGGGGGGGCGGTCGGAGACCCAGTACTTC. The full variable domain, in which reference TRBV11-3 and TRBJ2-5 provide the parts outside the CDR3, is EAGVVQSPRYKIIEKKQPVAFWCNPISGHNTLYWYLQNLGQGPELLIRYENEEAVDDSQLPKDRFSAERLKGVDSTLKIQPAELGDSAVYLCASSLRRLAGGRSETQYFGPGTRLLVL.

This sequence joins TRBV27 and TRBJ2-7; D is perhaps TRBD1 (6 bases). Germline CDR1 MNHEY, CDR2 SMNVEV (reference sequence). V shed 6 bases and J shed 1 base, with 19 bases lying between them. CDR3 length: 16 amino acids. For the CDR3, the DNA is TGTGCCAGCAGCCTCAACGAGGGGGACGAATCCTACGAGCAGTACTTC. This encodes CASSLNEGDESYEQYF.